A single sample gave rise to the 20 T cell receptor beta chains below, sequenced in a study of T cell responses to AZD1222 COVID-19 vaccine. The table came from immunoSEQ multiplex PCR; TCRdb's copy has only in-frame clones and leaves some out. The data contain around 150,000 clones, approximately 91% of them singletons. Sequenced here: peripheral blood, sampled on day 0 of AZD1222 vaccination. The receptor source for this set is an adult in good health.

The chain joins TRBV7-7 to TRBJ2-2; D perhaps matches TRBD2 (6 bases). This CDR3 is built from 17 residues. Germline CDR1 and CDR2: SSHAT and FNYEAQ (reference sequence). V dropped 2 bases and J dropped 3 bases, with 16 bases sitting between them. CDR3 amino acids: CASSLSSYWEDTGELFF. DNA for the CDR3: TGTGCCAGCAGCTTAAGTTCCTACTGGGAGGACACCGGGGAGCTGTTTTTT.

This clone appeared once. The chain links TRBV13 to TRBJ1-6; weak D call: TRBD1 (6 bases). The CDR3 is 16 amino acids. Trimming removed 8 bases at V and 1 base at J, with 15 bases between. CDR1 PRHDT and CDR2 FYEKMQ come from the germline V gene (reference sequence). CDR3 sequence (DNA): TGTGCCAGCTCCATTGGGGGGCCATCCTATAATTCACCCCTCCACTTT. Translation gives CASSIGGPSYNSPLHF.

The chain combines TRBV4-2 with TRBJ1-5; the D is unclear. Looked up from germline, CDR1 is LGHNA and CDR2 is YNFKEQ. This CDR3 has 15 residues. V was clipped by 1 base and J by 3 bases, with 10 bases between them. CDR3 sequence reads: CASSQAATANQPQHF. CDR3 nucleotides: TGTGCCAGCAGCCAAGCAGCCACCGCCAATCAGCCCCAGCATTTT.

This chain connects TRBV21-1 to TRBJ1-4. TRBV21-1 is annotated as a pseudogene. This CDR3 region has 18 residues. This CDR3 is CASSTRGEGDATNEKLFF. CDR3 DNA: TGTGCCAGCAGTACCCGAGGGGAAGGGGATGCAACTAATGAAAAACTGTTTTTT.

The chain links TRBV5-4 to TRBJ1-1; D unclear. The V end was cut by 1 base, the J end by 1 base, with 8 bases between. The CDR3 has 14 residues. Germline-derived CDR1 and CDR2 are SGHNT and YYREEE (reference sequence). CDR3 region: CASSLYGGNTEAFF. CDR3 in DNA: TGTGCCAGCAGCTTGTACGGCGGGAACACTGAAGCTTTCTTT.

This clone was found a few times. The chain carries TRBV12-5 and TRBJ2-1; 9 nucleotides agree with TRBD2. Germline loops: CDR1 LGHNT, CDR2 FRNRAP. The CDR3 consists of 16 residues. V shed 0 bases, J shed 7 bases, and the junction held 7 bases outside the gene matches. The CDR3 nucleotides read TGTGCTAGTGGTTTGGTACGCGGGGGGGCGTGGAATGAGCAGTTCTTC. The encoded protein is CASGLVRGGAWNEQFF.

This clone was recorded a few times. The rearrangement links TRBV7-8 to TRBJ2-7; TRBD1 or TRBD2 may be the D gene (5 bases each). The CDR3 has 14 residues. The germline V gene has CDR1 SGHVS and CDR2 FQNEAQ. V was clipped by 2 bases and J by 6 bases, with 14 bases between them. In DNA form, the CDR3 reads TGTGCCAGCAGCTTAAGGGACGGCAGATCCGAGCAGTACTTC. Protein product: CASSLRDGRSEQYF. Looking up the rest from reference TRBV7-8 and TRBJ2-7 gives the full variable domain: GAGVSQSPRYKVAKRGQDVALRCDPISGHVSLFWYQQALGQGPEFLTYFQNEAQLDKSGLPSDRFFAERPEGSVSTLKIQRTQQEDSAVYLCASSLRDGRSEQYFGPGTRLTVT.

The rearrangement joins TRBV7-2 to TRBJ2-3; D remains unclear. The germline gives CDR1 SGHTA, CDR2 FQGNSA. Trimming removed 1 base at V and 2 bases at J, with 4 bases between. The CDR3 runs 13 residues. CDR3 protein: CASSLGTTDTQYF. The CDR3 nucleotides read TGTGCCAGCAGCTTAGGAACCACAGATACGCAGTATTTT.

This clone has only one observation. This sequence joins TRBV7-2 and TRBJ2-1; 10 bases agree with TRBD2. From germline, CDR1 is SGHTA and CDR2 FQGNSA. The CDR3 runs 16 residues. Losses at the gene ends were 0 bases for V and 7 bases for J; bases not matched to a gene: 6. The CDR3 region has the DNA TGTGCCAGCAGCTTAGCGAGCGGGAGGGCTCAAAATGAGCAGTTCTTC. This sequence encodes CASSLASGRAQNEQFF.

The chain is built from TRBV27 and TRBJ1-2; a weak D match, TRBD1 (5 bases). This CDR3 has 15 amino acids. The germline V gene encodes CDR1 MNHEY and CDR2 SMNVEV (reference sequence). V was shortened by 5 bases and J by 8 bases, with 21 bases between the two germline ends. CDR3 amino acids: CASSPDGRGSGGYTF. DNA of the CDR3: TGTGCCAGCAGTCCAGACGGGAGGGGATCGGGGGGCTACACCTTC.

This clone was recorded only once. This chain connects TRBV2 to TRBJ1-2, with D uncertain. Germline loops: CDR1 SNHLY, CDR2 FYNNEI. The V end lost 2 bases, the J end lost 3 bases, and 22 bases lay between the germline ends. The CDR3 length is 18 residues. CDR3 region: CASSELAWRAAADYGYTF. CDR3 coding DNA: TGTGCCAGCAGTGAATTGGCTTGGAGGGCGGCGGCGGACTATGGCTACACCTTC. Full variable domain (remainder filled in from reference TRBV2 and TRBJ1-2): EPEVTQTPSHQVTQMGQEVILRCVPISNHLYFYWYRQILGQKVEFLVSFYNNEISEKSEIFDDQFSVERPDGSNFTLKIRSTKLEDSAMYFCASSELAWRAAADYGYTFGSGTRLTVV.

CDR3 loop: CASSELPGQRNSPLHF. DNA of the CDR3: TGTGCCAGCAGTGAACTCCCGGGACAGCGCAATTCACCCCTCCACTTT. V gene TRBV6-1 combines with J gene TRBJ1-6; 7 positions match TRBD1. J gave up 7 bases and V 2 bases, and 8 bases lay outside the gene matches. This CDR3 comprises 16 residues. Looked up from germline, CDR1 is MNHNS and CDR2 is SASEGT.

This clone was picked up a small number of times. V and J are TRBV9 and TRBJ1-3; D gene ambiguous. This CDR3 is 12 amino acids long. The germline V and J ends were trimmed by 0 bases and 7 bases, with 5 bases remaining between them. CDR1 and CDR2 from the germline V gene are SGDLS and YYNGEE. CDR3 in DNA: TGTGCCAGCAGCGTAGGAGAGAACACCATATATTTT. Its translation: CASSVGENTIYF.

The rearrangement links TRBV7-9 to TRBJ2-3; 11 bases fit TRBD2. V shed 5 bases, J shed 0 bases, and the junction held 1 base outside the gene matches. CDR1 and CDR2 (germline): SEHNR, FQNEAQ (reference sequence). CDR3 size: 15 residues. CDR3 amino acids: CASSPSGGSTDTQYF. CDR3 sequence (DNA): TGTGCCAGCAGCCCTAGCGGGGGGAGCACAGATACGCAGTATTTT.

The chain carries TRBV3-1 (or the pseudogene TRBV3-2) and TRBJ1-4; D not resolved. Germline CDR1 and CDR2: LGHDT and YNNKEL (reference sequence). V lost 0 bases, J lost 11 bases, and 7 bases lay in between. CDR3 length equals 12 residues. CDR3 region: CASSQEQSKLFF. The CDR3 region has the DNA TGTGCCAGCAGCCAAGAACAGTCTAAACTGTTTTTT.

This rearrangement joins TRBV19 to TRBJ1-1; unclear D gene. This CDR3 has 16 amino acids. Germline assignment: CDR1 LNHDA and CDR2 SQIVND (reference sequence). Deletions cut 6 bases from V and 0 bases from J, with 17 bases between. The CDR3 protein is CASRRPGPGMNTEAFF. The CDR3 bases are TGTGCCAGTAGGCGACCAGGCCCGGGTATGAACACTGAAGCTTTCTTT.

The V and J genes are TRBV5-4 and TRBJ1-5, with no clear D. The CDR3 is 14 residues long. The germline CDR1 and CDR2 sequences are SGHNT and YYREEE (reference sequence). Trimming stripped 4 bases from V and 4 bases from J, with 12 bases between. CDR3 bases: TGTGCCAGCAGCCCGGGCGGACTTAATCAGCCCCAGCATTTT. This translates into CASSPGGLNQPQHF.

V gene TRBV9 combines with J gene TRBJ1-5, with D possibly being TRBD1 (5 bases). The germline CDR1 and CDR2 sequences are SGDLS and YYNGEE. Trimming shortened V by 0 bases and J by 0 bases, and 13 bases separated the two germline ends. There are 17 residues in the CDR3. CDR3 in DNA: TGTGCCAGCAGCGTAGATGGGGCCCATAATAGCAATCAGCCCCAGCATTTT. This gives the protein CASSVDGAHNSNQPQHF.

The CDR3 region has the DNA TGCAGCGTTGGTTCGTTGGGGGTAGACGAGCAGTACTTC. Protein sequence: CSVGSLGVDEQYF. V usage is TRBV29-1 and J usage is TRBJ2-7; the D call may be TRBD1 or TRBD2 (5 bases each). V lost 4 bases and J 5 bases, leaving 15 bases between the germline ends. The CDR3 is made up of 13 amino acids. CDR1 SQVTM and CDR2 ANQGSEA come from the germline V gene.

The rearrangement uses TRBV27 and TRBJ2-1; TRBD2 might be the D (7 bases). This CDR3 region has 14 residues. Germline V lookup: CDR1 MNHEY, CDR2 SMNVEV (reference sequence). The V gene lost 0 bases and the J gene lost 6 bases, with 9 bases spanning the gap. CDR3 in amino acids: CASSLSRGANEQFF. Here the CDR3 DNA reads TGTGCCAGCAGTTTATCACGGGGGGCCAATGAGCAGTTCTTC.